This T cell receptor (beta chain) was captured in a study of T cells in Graves' hyperthyroidism and ophthalmopathy. Amplification targeted TCR beta CDR3 regions from RNA transcripts. In the first-round RT-PCR of the TCR CDR3, the HTBI primer set was used. TCRdb used MiXCR to reprocess the multiplex PCR reads, holding one entry per CDR3 protein. The top ten hold over 15% of the sample, which has hundreds of thousands of distinct CDR3 sequences, around 19% seen once. Hyperthyroidism was newly diagnosed in patients aged 18 to 65 (duration under 2 months). Exclusion followed for patients with uncontrolled infection, other autoimmune disease, pregnancy or lactation. Diagnostic assessment was based on clinical symptoms, serum thyroxine and TRAb, thyroid ultrasound and orbital computed tomography. This clonotype was observed a handful of times. Its antigen remains unidentified. Overall study findings and caveats: In simple terms, a model built on 13 V-J features told ophthalmopathy apart from stable hyperthyroidism.

Per germline, CDR1 MNHEY and CDR2 SMNVEV (reference sequence). The CDR3 covers 14 residues. The trim removed 6 bases at V and 4 bases at J, leaving 8 bases unmatched. The sequenced material came from blood. The chain has TRBV27 and TRBJ1-2, with TRBD1 matching over 7 bases. The TCR was taken from a woman in her forties or fifties with Graves' hyperthyroidism that later progressed to Graves' ophthalmopathy. CDR3 loop: CASSNQGGTYGYTF. The DNA of the CDR3 is TGTGCCAGCAGCAATCAGGGGGGGACCTATGGCTACACCTTC.